This TCR beta chain was found in a study of vaccination and CD4 T cells after COVID-19. General observations from the study: Within the convalescent patients, spike mono-reactivity was found in 304 of 307 vaccine-specific clones.

Regarding time point: late sampling 161 to 241 days after vaccination in a few convalescent patients. Treatment: 10-day PBMC culture with coronavirus spike peptide pools or control peptides (ViraFEST assay). ViraFEST grew antigen-specific T cells using peptide pools, then sequenced TCRs. In this cohort, PCR tests turned positive between March and December 2020, predating US Alpha, Beta and Delta variants. Germline CDR1 and CDR2: DFQATT and SNEGSKA (reference sequence). The CDR3 is 16 amino acids. V trimming: 6 bases; J trimming: 3 bases; junction bases outside the gene matches: 11. As to this clonotype: As yet, its antigen is unknown.

The assay that was used to sequence DNA from cultured CD4+ T cells was the Oncomine TCR Beta short-read assay. The template was genomic DNA from cultured CD4+ T cells. TCRdb redid the calling of the PCR reads with MiXCR, one entry per CDR3 protein. The sample holds tens of thousands of distinct CDR3 sequences; less than 45% are singletons and the top ten take roughly 27%. The chain combines TRBV20-1 with TRBJ2-4; TRBD2 matches 10 bases. The source material was CD4+ T cells from blood, cultured in vitro, sampled about 7 months after SARS-CoV-2 vaccination. The sequence came from a human donor who had recovered from COVID-19. CDR3 protein: CSAQKSGGVFKNIQYF. The CDR3 nucleotides are TGCAGTGCACAGAAGAGCGGGGGGGTGTTCAAAAACATTCAGTACTTC.